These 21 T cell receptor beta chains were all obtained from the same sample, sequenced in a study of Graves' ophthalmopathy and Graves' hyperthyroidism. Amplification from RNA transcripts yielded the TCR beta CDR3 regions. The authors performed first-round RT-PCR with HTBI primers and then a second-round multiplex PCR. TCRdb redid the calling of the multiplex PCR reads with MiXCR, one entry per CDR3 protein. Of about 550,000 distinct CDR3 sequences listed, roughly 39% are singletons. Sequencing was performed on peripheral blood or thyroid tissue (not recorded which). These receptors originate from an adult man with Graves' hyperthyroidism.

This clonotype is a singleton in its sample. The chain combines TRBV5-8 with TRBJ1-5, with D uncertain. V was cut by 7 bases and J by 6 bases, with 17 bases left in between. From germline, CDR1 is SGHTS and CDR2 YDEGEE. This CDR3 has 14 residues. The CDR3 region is CASGQDPSFQPQHF. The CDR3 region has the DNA TGTGCCAGCGGCCAAGATCCTAGCTTTCAGCCCCAGCATTTT.

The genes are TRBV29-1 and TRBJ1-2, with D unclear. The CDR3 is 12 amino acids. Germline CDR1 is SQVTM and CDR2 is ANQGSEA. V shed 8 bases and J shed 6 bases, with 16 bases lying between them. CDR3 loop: CSSVAGVHGYTF. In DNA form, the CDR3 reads TGCAGCTCGGTAGCGGGAGTGCATGGCTACACCTTC.

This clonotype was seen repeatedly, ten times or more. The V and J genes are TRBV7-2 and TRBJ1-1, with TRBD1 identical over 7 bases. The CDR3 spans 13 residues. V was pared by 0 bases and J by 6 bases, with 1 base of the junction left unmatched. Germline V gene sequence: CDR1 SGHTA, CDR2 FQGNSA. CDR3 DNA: TGTGCCAGCAGCTTAGCACAGGGGCCTGAAGCTTTCTTT. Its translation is CASSLAQGPEAFF.

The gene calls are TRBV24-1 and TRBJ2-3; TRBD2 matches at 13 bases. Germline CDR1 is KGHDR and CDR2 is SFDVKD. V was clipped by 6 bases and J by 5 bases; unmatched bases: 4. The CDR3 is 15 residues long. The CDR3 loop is CATSWTSGGIDTQYF. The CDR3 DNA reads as TGTGCCACCAGTTGGACTAGCGGGGGAATAGATACGCAGTATTTT.

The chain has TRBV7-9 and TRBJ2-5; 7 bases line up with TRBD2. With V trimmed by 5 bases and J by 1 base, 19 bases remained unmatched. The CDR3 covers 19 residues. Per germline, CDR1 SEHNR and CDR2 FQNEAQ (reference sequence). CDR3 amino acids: CASSQTGTNGRKGQETQYF. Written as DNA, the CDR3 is TGTGCCAGCAGCCAGACCGGGACTAACGGGAGGAAAGGCCAAGAGACCCAGTACTTC.

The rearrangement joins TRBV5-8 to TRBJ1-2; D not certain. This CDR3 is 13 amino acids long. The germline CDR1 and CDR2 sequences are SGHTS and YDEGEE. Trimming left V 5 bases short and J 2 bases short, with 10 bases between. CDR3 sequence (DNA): TGTGCCAGCAGGGTCGGGCCCAACTATGGCTACACCTTC. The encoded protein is CASRVGPNYGYTF.

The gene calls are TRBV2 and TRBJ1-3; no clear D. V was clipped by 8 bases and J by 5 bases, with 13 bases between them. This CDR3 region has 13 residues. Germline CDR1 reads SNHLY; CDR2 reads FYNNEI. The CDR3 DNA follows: TGTGCCAGCGAGGCCGATTGGAGAAACACCATATATTTT. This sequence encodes CASEADWRNTIYF.

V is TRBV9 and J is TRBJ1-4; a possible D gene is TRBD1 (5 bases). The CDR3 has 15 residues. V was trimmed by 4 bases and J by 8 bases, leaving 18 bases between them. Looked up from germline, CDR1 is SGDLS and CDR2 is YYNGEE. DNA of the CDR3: TGTGCCAGCAGCCAAGGGGACTGGGGCGCCGAAAAACTGTTTTTT. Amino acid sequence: CASSQGDWGAEKLFF.

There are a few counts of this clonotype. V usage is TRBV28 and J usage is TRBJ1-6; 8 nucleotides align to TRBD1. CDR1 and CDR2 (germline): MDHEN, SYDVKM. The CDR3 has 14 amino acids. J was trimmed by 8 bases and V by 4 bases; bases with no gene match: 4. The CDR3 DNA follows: TGTGCCAGCAGTTCAGGGGGCGCGGATTCACCCCTCCACTTT. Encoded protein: CASSSGGADSPLHF.

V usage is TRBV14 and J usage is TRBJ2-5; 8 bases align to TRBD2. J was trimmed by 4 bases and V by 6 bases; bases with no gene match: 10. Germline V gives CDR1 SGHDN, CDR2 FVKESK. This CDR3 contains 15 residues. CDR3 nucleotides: TGTGCCAGCAGTCACGGACTAGCAGAATTAGAGACCCAGTACTTC. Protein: CASSHGLAELETQYF.

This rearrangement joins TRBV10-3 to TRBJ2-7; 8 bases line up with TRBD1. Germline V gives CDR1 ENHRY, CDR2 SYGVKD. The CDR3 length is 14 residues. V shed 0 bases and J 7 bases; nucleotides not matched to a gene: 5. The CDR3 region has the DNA TGTGCCATCAGTGAGTCTGGGACAGGAACTGAGCAGTACTTC. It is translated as CAISESGTGTEQYF.

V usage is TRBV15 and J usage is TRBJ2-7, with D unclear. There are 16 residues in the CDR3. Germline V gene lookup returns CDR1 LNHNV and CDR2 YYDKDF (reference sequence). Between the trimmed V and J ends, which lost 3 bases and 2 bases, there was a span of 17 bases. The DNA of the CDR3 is TGTGCCACCAGCAGTTCCCCGACGGACGTGGCCTACGAGCAGTACTTC. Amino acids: CATSSSPTDVAYEQYF.

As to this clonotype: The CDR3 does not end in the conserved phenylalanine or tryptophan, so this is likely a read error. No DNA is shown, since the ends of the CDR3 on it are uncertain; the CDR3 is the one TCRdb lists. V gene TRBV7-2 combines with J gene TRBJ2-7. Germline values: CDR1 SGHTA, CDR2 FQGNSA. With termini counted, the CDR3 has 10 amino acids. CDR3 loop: CASSQDLGSN.

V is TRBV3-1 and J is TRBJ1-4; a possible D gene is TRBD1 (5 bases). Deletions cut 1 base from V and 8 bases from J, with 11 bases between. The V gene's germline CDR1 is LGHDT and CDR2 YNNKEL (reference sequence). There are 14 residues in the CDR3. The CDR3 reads CASSQARGREKLFF. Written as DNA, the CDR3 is TGTGCCAGCAGCCAAGCCCGGGGACGGGAAAAACTGTTTTTT.

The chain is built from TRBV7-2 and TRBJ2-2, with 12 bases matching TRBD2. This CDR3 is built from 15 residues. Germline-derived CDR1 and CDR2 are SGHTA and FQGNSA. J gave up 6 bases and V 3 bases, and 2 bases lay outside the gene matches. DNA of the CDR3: TGTGCCAGCAGCTTTCTAGCGGGGGGGCCCGGGGAGCTGTTTTTT. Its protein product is CASSFLAGGPGELFF.

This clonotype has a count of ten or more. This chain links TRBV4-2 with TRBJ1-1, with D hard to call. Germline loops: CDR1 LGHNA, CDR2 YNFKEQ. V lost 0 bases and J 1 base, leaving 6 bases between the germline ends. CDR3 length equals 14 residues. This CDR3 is CASSQDTQNTEAFF. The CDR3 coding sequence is TGTGCCAGCAGCCAAGATACCCAGAACACTGAAGCTTTCTTT.

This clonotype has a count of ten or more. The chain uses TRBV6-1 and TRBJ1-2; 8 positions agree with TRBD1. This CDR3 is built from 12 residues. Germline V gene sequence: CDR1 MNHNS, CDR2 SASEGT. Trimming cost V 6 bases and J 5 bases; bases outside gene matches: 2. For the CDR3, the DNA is TGTGCCAGCAGAGGGACAGGTTATGGCTACACCTTC. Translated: CASRGTGYGYTF.

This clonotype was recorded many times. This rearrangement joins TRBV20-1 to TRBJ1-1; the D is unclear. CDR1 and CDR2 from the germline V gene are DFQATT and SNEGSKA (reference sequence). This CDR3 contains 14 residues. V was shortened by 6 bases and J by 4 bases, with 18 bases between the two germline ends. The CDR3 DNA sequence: TGCAGTGCGCCCCCCCTAGGAGGGAGCACTGAAGCTTTCTTT. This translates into CSAPPLGGSTEAFF.

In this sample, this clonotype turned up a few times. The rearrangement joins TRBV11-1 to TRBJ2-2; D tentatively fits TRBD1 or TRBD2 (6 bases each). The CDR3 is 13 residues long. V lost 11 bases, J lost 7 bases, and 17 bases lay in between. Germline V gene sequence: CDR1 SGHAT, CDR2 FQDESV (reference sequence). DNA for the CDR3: TGTGCCTGGAGTTCGGGGGCAGGCGGGGAGCTGTTTTTT. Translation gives CAWSSGAGGELFF. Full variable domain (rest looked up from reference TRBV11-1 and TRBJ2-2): EAEVAQSPRYKITEKSQAVAFWCDPISGHATLYWYRQILGQGPELLVQFQDESVVDDSQLPKDRFSAERLKGVDSTLKIQPAELGDSAMYLCAWSSGAGGELFFGEGSRLTVL.

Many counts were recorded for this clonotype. CDR3 nucleotide sequence: TGTGCCATCAGTGAGTCCGGGACAGCTAACACTGAAGCTTTCTTT. It encodes CAISESGTANTEAFF. The chain employs TRBV10-3 and TRBJ1-1, with 7 bases identical to TRBD1. The CDR3 spans 15 residues. CDR1 is ENHRY and CDR2 is SYGVKD in the germline V gene. The V and J ends lost 0 bases and 2 bases, in that order; junction bases with no gene match: 3.

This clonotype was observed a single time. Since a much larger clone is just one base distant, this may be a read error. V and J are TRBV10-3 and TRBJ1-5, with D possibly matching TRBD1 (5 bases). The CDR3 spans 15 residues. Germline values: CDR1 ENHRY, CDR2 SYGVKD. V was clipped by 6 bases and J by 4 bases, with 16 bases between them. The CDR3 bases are TGTGCCATCAGCGGTGGACACGGGGCGAATCAGCCCCAGCATTTT. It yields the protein CAISGGHGANQPQHF.